This TCR beta chain was documented in a study of CD8+ T cells in alopecia areata. Treatment meaning: oral pan-JAK inhibitor, 5-10 mg twice daily. This CDR3 contains 13 residues. CDR1 is GTSNPN, CDR2 SVGIG, per germline (reference sequence). The V end was cut by 1 base, the J end by 2 bases, with 9 bases between. Reverse transcribed after extraction, RNA yielded cDNA as the sequencing template. Using immunoSEQ multiplex PCR, the repertoire was profiled, and TCRdb retains in-frame clones only, with some absent. Altogether roughly 70,000 clones are present, 25% to 30% being singletons, with the ten largest covering 14% to 15%.

This receptor was identified in a human donor with alopecia areata. V usage is TRBV30 and J usage is TRBJ2-7; D not certain. This specimen was CD8+ T cells sorted from blood, taken at week 4, from a patient treated with tofacitinib. CDR3 bases: TGTGCCTGGAGTGGGTCCAGTACCTACGAGCAGTACTTC. This gives the protein CAWSGSSTYEQYF.